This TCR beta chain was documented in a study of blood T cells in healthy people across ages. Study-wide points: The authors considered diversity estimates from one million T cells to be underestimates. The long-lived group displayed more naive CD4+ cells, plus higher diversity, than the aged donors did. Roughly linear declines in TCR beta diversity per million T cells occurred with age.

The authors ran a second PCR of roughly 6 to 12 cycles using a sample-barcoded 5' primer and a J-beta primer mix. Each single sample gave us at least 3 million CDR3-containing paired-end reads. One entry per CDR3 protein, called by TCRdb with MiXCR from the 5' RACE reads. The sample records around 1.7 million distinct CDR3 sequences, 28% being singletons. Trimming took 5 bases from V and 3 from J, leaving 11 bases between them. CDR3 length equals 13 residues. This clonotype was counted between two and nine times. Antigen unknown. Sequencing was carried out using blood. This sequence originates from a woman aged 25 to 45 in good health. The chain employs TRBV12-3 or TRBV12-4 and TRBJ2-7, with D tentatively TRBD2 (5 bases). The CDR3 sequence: CASSAAGRYEQYF. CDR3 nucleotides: TGTGCCAGCAGTGCGGCGGGCCGCTACGAGCAGTACTTC.